This note documents a single TCR beta chain sequence. The antigen remains unidentified. A much larger clone lies a single base off, so this may be a read error. This entry is derived from a study of cytomegalovirus exposure and HLA in healthy donors. Study as a whole: The 110 or so validation repertoires were produced on the same platform as the approximately 670 repertoires of the first cohort. This was reported in a later analysis.

J lost 0 bases, V lost 6 bases, and 1 base had no gene match. Per germline, CDR1 SNHLY and CDR2 FYNNEI. The CDR3 sequence is 15 residues long. Study-wide points: Researchers catalogued about 150 TCR beta chains as cytomegalovirus-associated. The tendency of first-cohort TCR clusters to co-occur in the 100 to 150 validation repertoires was identified by a subsequent analysis.

The table came from immunoSEQ multiplex PCR; TCRdb's copy has only in-frame clones and leaves some out. Here the sample spans approximately 300,000 clones, roughly nine tenths being singletons. The sequence was collected from a young woman in good health and CMV-seropositive. The chain recombines TRBV2 with TRBJ2-3; 12 positions agree with TRBD2. Material: PBMCs. The CDR3 here is CASSGTSGSTDTQYF. The CDR3 nucleotides are TGTGCCAGCAGCGGGACTAGCGGGAGCACAGATACGCAGTATTTT.